There are a few counts of the clone carrying this TCR beta chain. Its antigen is currently unknown. A single record per CDR3 protein comes from TCRdb applying MiXCR to the reads. This sample yields approximately 500,000 distinct CDR3 sequences, of which 16% are seen a single time; about 24% belongs to the top ten. This specimen comes from a study of T cell repertoires in cytomegalovirus infection. Whole-study context: It can be stated that public TCR beta signatures indicated CMV infection as well as a matching HLA type. Findings of the study overall: Dominating the ex vivo response were HLA-C-restricted CMV-specific TCR beta clonotypes.

The V gene lost 4 bases and the J gene lost 4 bases, with 14 bases spanning the gap. Germline V gene data show CDR1 as LGHNA and CDR2 as YNFKEQ. The CDR3 is 14 amino acids. The V call is TRBV4-2, the J call TRBJ2-7; D is unclear. This receptor was obtained from a human donor in good health (CMV status not recorded). Some clones in this sample may be carry-over from other donors' samples. Sequencing input: CD8+ T cells from PBMCs. The DNA of the CDR3 is TGTGCCAGCAGCCCTAGGACCCAAATTTACGAGCAGTACTTC. Its protein product is CASSPRTQIYEQYF.